These 18 T cell receptor beta chains originate from one sample sequenced in a study of cytomegalovirus exposure and HLA in healthy donors. Generated by immunoSEQ multiplex PCR, the TCRdb table keeps only in-frame clones and is missing some. The sample gives a few hundred thousand clones, around 85% of which show up once; roughly 0.99% is in the top ten. Sequencing was performed on PBMCs. These TCRs come from a woman between 18 and 29 years old in good health and CMV-seronegative.

This clone is a singleton in its sample. The chain links TRBV30 to TRBJ1-1, with D uncertain. Trimming stripped 2 bases from V and 0 bases from J, with 7 bases between. Germline CDR1 and CDR2: GTSNPN and SVGIG (reference sequence). The CDR3 extends over 13 amino acids. CDR3 in amino acids: CAWSRSVNTEAFF. The CDR3, as DNA: TGTGCCTGGAGTAGATCGGTGAACACTGAAGCTTTCTTT.

J is TRBJ2-7 and V is TRBV7-9; the D gene is possibly TRBD2 (6 bases). The CDR3 has 15 amino acids. Deletions cut 4 bases from V and 1 base from J, with 14 bases between. The germline V gene has CDR1 SEHNR and CDR2 FQNEAQ (reference sequence). CDR3 region: CASSSSTGGSYEQYF. CDR3 DNA sequence: TGTGCCAGCAGCTCCTCGACCGGAGGGTCCTACGAGCAGTACTTC.

The chain carries TRBV6-1 and TRBJ1-1; TRBD1 agrees at 8 bases. Germline V gene sequence: CDR1 MNHNS, CDR2 SASEGT. The CDR3 extends over 13 amino acids. With V trimmed by 6 bases and J by 7 bases, 7 bases remained unmatched. As DNA, the CDR3 is TGTGCCAGCAGGAGACAGGGGTTTCGTGAAGCTTTCTTT. Its protein product is CASRRQGFREAFF.

This sequence joins TRBV9 and TRBJ2-7; D perhaps matches TRBD2 (6 bases). V dropped 3 bases and J dropped 3 bases, with 13 bases sitting between them. The CDR3 contains 14 residues. Germline V gene sequence: CDR1 SGDLS, CDR2 YYNGEE. The CDR3 sequence is CASSATGDDYEQYF. The CDR3 coding sequence is TGTGCCAGCAGCGCCACGGGGGACGACTACGAGCAGTACTTC.

The rearrangement uses TRBV5-1 and TRBJ1-1; D is unresolved. CDR3 size: 16 residues. Trimming stripped 0 bases from V and 7 bases from J, with 19 bases between. Germline V gives CDR1 SGHRS, CDR2 YFSETQ. The CDR3 sequence: CASSLAKDFYQFEAFF. CDR3 nucleotide sequence: TGCGCCAGCAGCTTGGCCAAGGACTTCTACCAATTTGAAGCTTTCTTT.

The rearrangement joins TRBV5-1 to TRBJ2-3; maybe TRBD2 (5 bases). Per the germline V gene, CDR1 is SGHRS and CDR2 is YFSETQ. This CDR3 region has 18 residues. Trimming left V 5 bases short and J 3 bases short, with 25 bases between. The CDR3 DNA sequence: TGCGCCAGCAGACCCCGGTGGCTAGCAGATACAGATACAGATACGCAGTATTTT. Translation gives CASRPRWLADTDTDTQYF.

The rearrangement links TRBV13 to TRBJ2-7, with 9 bases matching TRBD1. The junction had 3 bases not matched to a gene; V was cut back by 1 base and J by 2 bases. The length of the CDR3 is 15 residues. Per germline, CDR1 PRHDT and CDR2 FYEKMQ (reference sequence). This CDR3 is CASSLVRDRAYEQYF. The CDR3 DNA reads TGTGCCAGCAGCTTAGTTCGGGACAGGGCCTACGAGCAGTACTTC.

The gene calls are TRBV10-2 and TRBJ1-6; 7 nucleotides align to TRBD1. The CDR3 runs to 14 residues. Germline V CDR1 and CDR2: WSHSY, SAAADI. J gave up 5 bases and V 7 bases, and 5 bases lay outside the gene matches. The CDR3 protein is CASKWGTDNSPLHF. The CDR3, as DNA: TGCGCCAGCAAGTGGGGGACAGATAATTCACCCCTCCACTTT.

This CDR3 reads CASSSRDRGLNTEAFF. In nucleotides, the CDR3 is TGTGCCAGCAGCTCCCGGGACAGGGGGTTGAACACTGAAGCTTTCTTT. This chain uses TRBV11-2 with TRBJ1-1, with TRBD1 matching over 11 bases. The CDR3 sequence is 16 residues long. The trim removed 4 bases at V and 0 bases at J, leaving 4 bases unmatched. Germline assignment: CDR1 SGHAT and CDR2 FQNNGV.

The chain links TRBV7-9 to TRBJ1-2; D is perhaps TRBD1 (5 bases). Trimming shortened V by 8 bases and J by 3 bases, and 10 bases separated the two germline ends. CDR3 size: 12 residues. The germline V gene has CDR1 SEHNR and CDR2 FQNEAQ (reference sequence). The CDR3 protein is CASAGEDYGYTF. The CDR3 DNA reads TGTGCCAGCGCGGGGGAGGACTATGGCTACACCTTC.

The chain uses TRBV10-3 and TRBJ1-5, with D tentatively TRBD1 (5 bases). Germline V gene sequence: CDR1 ENHRY, CDR2 SYGVKD. V gave up 5 bases and J gave up 3 bases, with 11 bases separating them. There are 14 residues in the CDR3. CDR3 sequence: CAISPLGDNQPQHF. The CDR3 nucleotides read TGTGCCATCAGTCCCCTAGGGGACAATCAGCCCCAGCATTTT.

V is TRBV19 and J is TRBJ1-5; perhaps TRBD1 as D (5 bases). From germline, CDR1 is LNHDA and CDR2 SQIVND (reference sequence). V lost 7 bases and J lost 7, with 20 bases in between. This CDR3 is 15 amino acids long. CDR3 region: CASTNEPGGDQPQHF. The CDR3, as DNA: TGTGCCAGTACCAACGAGCCTGGGGGGGACCAGCCCCAGCATTTT.

The chain joins TRBV28 to TRBJ2-3; D gene uncertain. CDR1 and CDR2 (germline): MDHEN, SYDVKM. This CDR3 region has 14 residues. Trimming removed 2 bases from V and 2 bases from J, with 8 bases in between. In DNA form, the CDR3 reads TGTGCCAGCAGTTTAGATGGGCCCACAGATACGCAGTATTTT. Amino acid sequence: CASSLDGPTDTQYF.

V is TRBV28 and J is TRBJ2-7, with 8 bases that match TRBD1. CDR3 size: 15 residues. Germline assignment: CDR1 MDHEN and CDR2 SYDVKM. J lost 5 bases, V lost 1 base, and 7 bases had no gene match. CDR3 DNA sequence: TGTGCCAGCAGTTTATTCGGACAGGGATGGGACGAGCAGTACTTC. Translating gives CASSLFGQGWDEQYF.

The chain joins TRBV5-5 to TRBJ2-7; 11 bases map to TRBD1. The CDR3 has 15 residues. CDR1 and CDR2 from the germline V gene are SGHKS and YYEKEE (reference sequence). Germline trimming cut 2 bases from V and 5 bases from J; bases unmatched to any gene: 6. CDR3 DNA sequence: TGTGCCAGCAGCTTCGGACAGGGGGCTGTCGACGAGCAGTACTTC. Its protein product is CASSFGQGAVDEQYF.

V is TRBV30 and J is TRBJ2-1; 7 bases align to TRBD2. The CDR3 contains 12 residues. V lost 2 bases to trimming and J lost 10 bases; unmatched junction nucleotides: 5. Germline V gene sequence: CDR1 GTSNPN, CDR2 SVGIG (reference sequence). CDR3 nucleotide sequence: TGTGCCTGGAGTAGACTAGCTTCGGAGCAGTTCTTC. Its translation: CAWSRLASEQFF.

This clone was observed once. The chain is built from TRBV10-3 and TRBJ2-3; D is unclear. CDR3 size: 12 residues. Germline assignment: CDR1 ENHRY and CDR2 SYGVKD. Trimming removed 3 bases at V and 2 bases at J, with 3 bases between. CDR3 protein: CAISELTDTQYF. For the CDR3, the DNA is TGTGCCATCAGTGAACTCACAGATACGCAGTATTTT.

The chain employs TRBV11-2 and TRBJ2-5; 8 bases match TRBD2. With V trimmed by 6 bases and J by 4 bases, 10 bases remained unmatched. The CDR3 sequence is 15 residues long. The germline V gene encodes CDR1 SGHAT and CDR2 FQNNGV. The CDR3 DNA sequence: TGTGCCAGCAGTCCACGGGGGGGCGGGTCAGAGACCCAGTACTTC. It codes for CASSPRGGGSETQYF.